This TCR beta chain is from a study of molecular identifiers for immune sequencing clone quantification. In the study overall: Replicate experiments divided RNA from 20,000 or 100,000 naive CD8 cells into five parts and sequenced four. General study results and limits: Among some 990,000 naive cells, as was reported, spiked Jurkat TCR RNA from one cell was detectable. Sizes of clones that are highly expanded could be underestimated (if identical TCR molecules share a barcode).

TCRdb itself ran the PCR reads through MiXCR, one entry per CDR3 protein. The data hold tens of thousands of distinct CDR3 sequences, with roughly 20% observed a single time. The sample holds many counts of this clonotype. Its antigen remains unknown. The V gene's germline CDR1 is DFQATT and CDR2 SNEGSKA (reference sequence). The CDR3 length is 16 residues. V lost 0 bases, J lost 5 bases, and 17 bases lay in between. This chain joins TRBV20-1 and TRBJ1-5; no definite D call. This sequence was found in a human donor in good health. Some libraries in this study had Jurkat cell RNA spiked in. The source material was naive CD8+ T cells from blood, with Jurkat cell RNA spiked in. Indicated subset: FACS-sorted CD8+CD4-CCR7+CD45RA+ naive T cells. The CDR3 coding sequence is TGCAGTGCTAGAGATAAAGAACTCAATCGACATCAGCCCCAGCATTTT. It is translated as CSARDKELNRHQPQHF.